The sequence of this T cell receptor beta chain was determined in a study of beta chain features in type 1 diabetes. Trimming removed 1 base from V and 5 bases from J, with 11 bases in between. The V gene's germline CDR1 is LGHNA and CDR2 YSLEER. This CDR3 region has 14 residues. Sequencing targeted expressed TCRB transcripts, as all isolated RNA had been reverse transcribed. Clones were read by immunoSEQ multiplex PCR, and TCRdb kept only the in-frame ones, dropping some. Of about 370,000 clones listed, around 15% are singletons. This TCR came from a woman younger than 30 in good health. V is TRBV4-3 and J is TRBJ1-2; weak D call: TRBD1 (5 bases). Sequenced sample: naive CD4+ T cells from blood. In nucleotides, the CDR3 is TGCGCCAGCAGCCAAGCACCGGGACTATATGGCTACACCTTC. It is translated as CASSQAPGLYGYTF.